The T cell receptor (beta chain) described here comes from a study of regulatory T cells in long-lasting Graves disease. Documented time point: newly diagnosed GD, antithyroid drugs for less than 3 months. PBMC-extracted RNA yielded the TCR library. With iRepertoire HTBI primers and Arm-PCR of CDR3 regions, TCR beta libraries were built. In TCRdb, the multiplex PCR reads were re-called with MiXCR into one record per CDR3 protein. The table records fewer than 550,000 distinct CDR3 sequences, around 16% of them present only once. At least ten counts were recorded for this clonotype. This sample was also put to use in a study of T cells in Graves' hyperthyroidism and ophthalmopathy.

Sample: peripheral blood mononuclear cells (PBMCs), taken at new diagnosis, from a patient treated with antithyroid drugs. This TCR derives from a woman between 40 and 65 years old with Graves disease.

CDR3: CASSLGGSSGAGEQYF. CDR3 bases: TGTGCCAGCAGCTTAGGGGGATCCAGCGGGGCCGGGGAGCAGTACTTC. The rearrangement joins TRBV7-2 to TRBJ2-7, with 7 bases lining up with TRBD2. This CDR3 is built from 16 residues. After removal of 1 base from V and 7 bases from J, the junction contained 13 bases not matched to a gene. Germline V gene sequence: CDR1 SGHTA, CDR2 FQGNSA. Filled out from reference TRBV7-2 and TRBJ2-7, the complete variable domain reads GAGVSQSPSNKVTEKGKDVELRCDPISGHTALYWYRQSLGQGLEFLIYFQGNSAPDKSGLPSDRFSAERTGGSVSTLTIQRTQQEDSAVYLCASSLGGSSGAGEQYFGPGTRLTVT.